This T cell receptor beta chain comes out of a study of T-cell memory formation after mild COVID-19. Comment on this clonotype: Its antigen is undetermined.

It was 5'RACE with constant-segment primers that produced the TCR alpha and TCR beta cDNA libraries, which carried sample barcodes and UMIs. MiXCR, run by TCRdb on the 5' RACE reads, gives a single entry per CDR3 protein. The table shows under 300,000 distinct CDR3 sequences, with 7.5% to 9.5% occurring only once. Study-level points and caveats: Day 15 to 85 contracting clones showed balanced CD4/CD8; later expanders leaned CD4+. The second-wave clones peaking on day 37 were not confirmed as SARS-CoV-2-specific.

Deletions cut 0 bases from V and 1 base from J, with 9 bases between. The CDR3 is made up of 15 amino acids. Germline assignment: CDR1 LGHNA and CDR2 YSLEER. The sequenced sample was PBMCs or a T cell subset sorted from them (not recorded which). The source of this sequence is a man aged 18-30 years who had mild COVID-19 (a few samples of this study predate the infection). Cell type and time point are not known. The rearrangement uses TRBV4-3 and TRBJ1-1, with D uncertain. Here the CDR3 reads CASSQDSDRNTEAFF. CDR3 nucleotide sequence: TGCGCCAGCAGCCAAGATAGTGATCGGAACACTGAAGCTTTCTTT.